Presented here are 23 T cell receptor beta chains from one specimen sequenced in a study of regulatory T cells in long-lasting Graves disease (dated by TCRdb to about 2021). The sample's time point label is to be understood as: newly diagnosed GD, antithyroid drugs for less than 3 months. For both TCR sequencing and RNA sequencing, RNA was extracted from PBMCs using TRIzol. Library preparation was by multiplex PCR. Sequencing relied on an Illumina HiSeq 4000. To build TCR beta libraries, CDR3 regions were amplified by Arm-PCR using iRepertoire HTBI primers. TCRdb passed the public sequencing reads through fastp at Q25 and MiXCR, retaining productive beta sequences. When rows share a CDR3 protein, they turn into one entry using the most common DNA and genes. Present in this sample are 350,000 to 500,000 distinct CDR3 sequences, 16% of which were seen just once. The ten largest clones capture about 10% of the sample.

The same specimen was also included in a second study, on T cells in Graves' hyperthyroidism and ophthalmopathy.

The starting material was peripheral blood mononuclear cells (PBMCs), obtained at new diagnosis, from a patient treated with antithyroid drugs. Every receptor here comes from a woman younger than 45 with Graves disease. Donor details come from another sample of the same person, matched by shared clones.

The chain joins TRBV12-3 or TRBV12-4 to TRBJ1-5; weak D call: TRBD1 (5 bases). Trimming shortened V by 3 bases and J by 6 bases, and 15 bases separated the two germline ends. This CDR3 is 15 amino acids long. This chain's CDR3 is CASSLNQGRGQPQHF. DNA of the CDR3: TGTGCCAGCAGTTTGAACCAGGGAAGGGGTCAGCCCCAGCATTTT.

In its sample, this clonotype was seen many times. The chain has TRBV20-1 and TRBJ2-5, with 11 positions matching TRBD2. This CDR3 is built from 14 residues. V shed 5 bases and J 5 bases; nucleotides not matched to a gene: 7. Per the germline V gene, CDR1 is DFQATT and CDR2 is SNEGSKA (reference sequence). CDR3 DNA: TGCAGTGCTGGCACTAGCGGGAGTCAGGAGACCCAGTACTTC. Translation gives CSAGTSGSQETQYF.

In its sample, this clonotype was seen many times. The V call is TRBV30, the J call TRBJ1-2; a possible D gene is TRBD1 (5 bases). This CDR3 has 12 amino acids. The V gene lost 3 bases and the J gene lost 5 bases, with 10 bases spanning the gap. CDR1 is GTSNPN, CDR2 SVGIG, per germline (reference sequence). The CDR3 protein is CAWSRDGYGYTF. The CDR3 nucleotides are TGTGCCTGGAGCCGGGACGGTTATGGCTACACCTTC.

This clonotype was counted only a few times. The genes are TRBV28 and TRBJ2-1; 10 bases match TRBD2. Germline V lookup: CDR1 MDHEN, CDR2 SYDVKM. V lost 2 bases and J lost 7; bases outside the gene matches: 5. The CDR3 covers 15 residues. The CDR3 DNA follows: TGTGCCAGCAGTTTACTAGCGGGAGTTATGAATGAGCAGTTCTTC. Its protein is CASSLLAGVMNEQFF.

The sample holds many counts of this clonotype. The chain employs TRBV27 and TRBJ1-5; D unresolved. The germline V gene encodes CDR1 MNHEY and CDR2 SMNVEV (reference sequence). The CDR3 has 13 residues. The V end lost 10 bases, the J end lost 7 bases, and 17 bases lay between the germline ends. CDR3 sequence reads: CATITQEDQPQHF. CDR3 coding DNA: TGTGCCACCATAACCCAAGAGGACCAGCCCCAGCATTTT.

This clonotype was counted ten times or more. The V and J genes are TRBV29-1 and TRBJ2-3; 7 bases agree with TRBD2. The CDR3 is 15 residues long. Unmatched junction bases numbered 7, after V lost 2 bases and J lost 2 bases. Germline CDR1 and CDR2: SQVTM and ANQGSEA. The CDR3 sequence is CSVESGGRLTDTQYF. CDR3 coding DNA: TGCAGCGTTGAATCGGGGGGACGACTCACAGATACGCAGTATTTT.

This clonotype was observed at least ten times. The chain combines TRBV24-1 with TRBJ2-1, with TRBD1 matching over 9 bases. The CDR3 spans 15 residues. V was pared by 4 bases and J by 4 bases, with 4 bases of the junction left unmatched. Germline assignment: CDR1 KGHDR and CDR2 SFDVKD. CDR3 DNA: TGTGCCACCAGTGAGACCGGGACAGGGTACAATGAGCAGTTCTTC. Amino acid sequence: CATSETGTGYNEQFF.

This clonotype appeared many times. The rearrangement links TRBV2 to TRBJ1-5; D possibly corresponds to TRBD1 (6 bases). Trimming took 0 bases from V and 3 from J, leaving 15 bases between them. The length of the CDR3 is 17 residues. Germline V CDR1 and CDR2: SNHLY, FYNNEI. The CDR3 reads CASSEAYSLGANQPQHF. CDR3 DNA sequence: TGTGCCAGCAGTGAAGCGTACAGTCTGGGGGCCAATCAGCCCCAGCATTTT.

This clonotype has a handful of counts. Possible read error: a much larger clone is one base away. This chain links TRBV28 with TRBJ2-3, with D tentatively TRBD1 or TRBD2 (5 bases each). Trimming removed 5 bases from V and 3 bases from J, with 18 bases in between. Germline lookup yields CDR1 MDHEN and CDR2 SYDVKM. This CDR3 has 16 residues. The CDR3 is CASSESSGTDTDTQYF. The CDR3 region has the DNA TGTGCCAGCAGTGAGTCGTCAGGGACGGATACAGATACGCAGTATTTT.

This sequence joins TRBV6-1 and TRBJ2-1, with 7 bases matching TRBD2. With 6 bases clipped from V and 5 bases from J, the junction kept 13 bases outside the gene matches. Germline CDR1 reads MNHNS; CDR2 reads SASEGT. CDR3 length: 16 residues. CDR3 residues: CASRVFGASGNNEQFF. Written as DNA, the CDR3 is TGTGCCAGCAGGGTATTTGGGGCTAGCGGTAACAATGAGCAGTTCTTC.

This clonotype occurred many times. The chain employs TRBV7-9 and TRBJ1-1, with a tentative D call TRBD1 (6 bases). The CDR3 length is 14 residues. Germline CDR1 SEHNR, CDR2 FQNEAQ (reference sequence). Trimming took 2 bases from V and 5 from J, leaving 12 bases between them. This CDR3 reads CASSLTTGLTEAFF. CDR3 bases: TGTGCCAGCAGCTTAACAACAGGGTTGACTGAAGCTTTCTTT.

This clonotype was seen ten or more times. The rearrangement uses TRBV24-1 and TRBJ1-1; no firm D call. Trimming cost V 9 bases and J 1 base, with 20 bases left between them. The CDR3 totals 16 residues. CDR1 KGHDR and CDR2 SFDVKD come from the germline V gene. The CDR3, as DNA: TGTGCCACCTTAGCCCTACTAACTGCCGGGAACACTGAAGCTTTCTTT. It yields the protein CATLALLTAGNTEAFF.

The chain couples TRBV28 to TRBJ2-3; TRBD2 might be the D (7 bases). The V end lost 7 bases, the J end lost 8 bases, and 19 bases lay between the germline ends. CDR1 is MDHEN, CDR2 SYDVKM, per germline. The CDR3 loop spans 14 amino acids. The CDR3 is CASTDGGGAGTQYF. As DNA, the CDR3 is TGTGCCAGCACCGATGGGGGGGGCGCGGGTACGCAGTATTTT.

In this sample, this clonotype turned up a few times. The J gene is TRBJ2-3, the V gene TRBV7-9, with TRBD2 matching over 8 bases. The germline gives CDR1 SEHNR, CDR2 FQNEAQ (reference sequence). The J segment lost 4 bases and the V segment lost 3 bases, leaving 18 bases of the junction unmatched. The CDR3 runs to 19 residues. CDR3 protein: CASSLGQTGTRTAADTQYF. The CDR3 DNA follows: TGTGCCAGCAGCTTGGGGCAGACCGGGACTAGAACCGCGGCAGATACGCAGTATTTT.

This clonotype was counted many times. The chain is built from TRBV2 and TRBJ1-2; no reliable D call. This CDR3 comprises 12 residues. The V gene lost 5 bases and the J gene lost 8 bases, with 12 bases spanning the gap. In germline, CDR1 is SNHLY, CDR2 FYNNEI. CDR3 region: CASSTPPGGYTF. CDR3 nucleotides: TGTGCCAGCAGTACCCCCCCAGGCGGCTACACCTTC. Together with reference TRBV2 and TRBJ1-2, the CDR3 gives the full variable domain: EPEVTQTPSHQVTQMGQEVILRCVPISNHLYFYWYRQILGQKVEFLVSFYNNEISEKSEIFDDQFSVERPDGSNFTLKIRSTKLEDSAMYFCASSTPPGGYTFGSGTRLTVV.

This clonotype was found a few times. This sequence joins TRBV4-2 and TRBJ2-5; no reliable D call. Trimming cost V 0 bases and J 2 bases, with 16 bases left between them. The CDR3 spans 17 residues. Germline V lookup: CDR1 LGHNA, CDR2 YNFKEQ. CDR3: CASSQELRRLPQETQYF. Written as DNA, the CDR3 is TGTGCCAGCAGCCAAGAGTTGAGAAGGTTGCCACAAGAGACCCAGTACTTC.

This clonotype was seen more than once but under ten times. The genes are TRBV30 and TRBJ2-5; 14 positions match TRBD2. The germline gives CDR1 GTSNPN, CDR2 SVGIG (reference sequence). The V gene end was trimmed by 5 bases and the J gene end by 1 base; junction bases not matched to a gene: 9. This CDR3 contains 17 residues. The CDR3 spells CAWDYGLAGGSQETQYF. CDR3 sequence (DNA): TGTGCCTGGGATTACGGACTAGCGGGAGGATCCCAAGAGACCCAGTACTTC.

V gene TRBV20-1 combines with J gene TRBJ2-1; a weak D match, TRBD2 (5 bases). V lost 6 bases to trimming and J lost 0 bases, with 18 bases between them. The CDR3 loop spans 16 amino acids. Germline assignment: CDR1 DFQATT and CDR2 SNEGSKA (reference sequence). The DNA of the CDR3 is TGCAGTGCCCCGAGCGGCGGTTCCAGCTCCTACAATGAGCAGTTCTTC. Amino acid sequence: CSAPSGGSSSYNEQFF.

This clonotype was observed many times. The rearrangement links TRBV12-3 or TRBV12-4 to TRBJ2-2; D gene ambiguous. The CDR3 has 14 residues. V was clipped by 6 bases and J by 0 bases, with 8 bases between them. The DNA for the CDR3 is TGTGCCAGCAGCTCGCTGGCGAACACCGGGGAGCTGTTTTTT. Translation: CASSSLANTGELFF.

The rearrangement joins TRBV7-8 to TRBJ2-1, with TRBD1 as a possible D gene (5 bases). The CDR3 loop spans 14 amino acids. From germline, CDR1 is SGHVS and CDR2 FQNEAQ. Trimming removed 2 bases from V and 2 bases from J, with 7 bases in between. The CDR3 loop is CASSLKGPYNEQFF. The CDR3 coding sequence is TGTGCCAGCAGCTTAAAGGGGCCCTACAATGAGCAGTTCTTC. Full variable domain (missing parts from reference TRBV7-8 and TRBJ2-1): GAGVSQSPRYKVAKRGQDVALRCDPISGHVSLFWYQQALGQGPEFLTYFQNEAQLDKSGLPSDRFFAERPEGSVSTLKIQRTQQEDSAVYLCASSLKGPYNEQFFGPGTRLTVL.

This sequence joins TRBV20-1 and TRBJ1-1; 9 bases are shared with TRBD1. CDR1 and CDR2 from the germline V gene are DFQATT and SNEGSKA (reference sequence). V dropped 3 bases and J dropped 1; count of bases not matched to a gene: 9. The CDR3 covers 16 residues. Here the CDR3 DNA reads TGCAGTGCTAGCCCCGGGACAGGGAACTGGAACACTGAAGCTTTCTTT. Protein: CSASPGTGNWNTEAFF.

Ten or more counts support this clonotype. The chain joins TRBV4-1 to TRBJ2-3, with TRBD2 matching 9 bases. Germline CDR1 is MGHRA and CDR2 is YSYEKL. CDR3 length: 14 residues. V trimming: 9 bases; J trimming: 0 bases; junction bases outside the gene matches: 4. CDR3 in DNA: TGCGCCAGTGGGCGGGAGGGAAGCACAGATACGCAGTATTTT. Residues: CASGREGSTDTQYF.

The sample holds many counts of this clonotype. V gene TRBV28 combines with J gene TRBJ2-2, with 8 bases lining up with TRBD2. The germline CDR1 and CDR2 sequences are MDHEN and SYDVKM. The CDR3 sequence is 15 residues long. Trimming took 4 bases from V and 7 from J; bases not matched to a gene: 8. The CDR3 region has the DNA TGTGCCAGCAGTTCGGAGCGGGAGTTCGTCGGGGAGCTGTTTTTT. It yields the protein CASSSEREFVGELFF.